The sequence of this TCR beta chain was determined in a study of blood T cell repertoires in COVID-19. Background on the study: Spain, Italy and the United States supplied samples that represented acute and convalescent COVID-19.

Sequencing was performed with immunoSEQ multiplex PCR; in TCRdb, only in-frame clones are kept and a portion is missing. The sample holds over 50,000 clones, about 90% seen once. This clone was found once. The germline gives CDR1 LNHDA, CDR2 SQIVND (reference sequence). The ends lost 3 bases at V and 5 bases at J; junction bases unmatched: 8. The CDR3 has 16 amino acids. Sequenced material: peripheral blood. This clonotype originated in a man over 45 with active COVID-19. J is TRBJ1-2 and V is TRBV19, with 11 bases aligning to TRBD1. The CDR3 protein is CASSMTRDRGFYGYTF. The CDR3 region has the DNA TGTGCCAGTAGTATGACCCGGGACAGGGGGTTTTATGGCTACACCTTC.